This passage covers 9 T cell receptor beta chains from one sample sequenced in a study of control samples from healthy donors and cancer patients. Assay used: immunoSEQ multiplex PCR; TCRdb lists only in-frame clones, some missing. This repertoire shows some 150,000 clones, 93% found once; its top ten account for around 2.4%. The sequencing sample was made of blood. The origin of the receptors is a man aged 50 or older in good health.

The chain recombines TRBV19 with TRBJ2-5; D is unclear. CDR3 length: 13 amino acids. The V end lost 5 bases, the J end lost 7 bases, and 14 bases lay between the germline ends. The germline gives CDR1 LNHDA, CDR2 SQIVND (reference sequence). The CDR3 here is CASSPRVLGTQYF. CDR3 DNA: TGTGCCAGTAGTCCCCGGGTGCTGGGGACCCAGTACTTC.

This chain joins TRBV5-1 and TRBJ2-1, with 10 bases aligning to TRBD2. Germline V CDR1 and CDR2: SGHRS, YFSETQ. This CDR3 is built from 15 residues. V gave up 0 bases and J gave up 4 bases; unmatched junction bases: 1. CDR3 nucleotide sequence: TGCGCCAGCAGCTTGGTAGCGGGGGGATACAATGAGCAGTTCTTC. Translating it yields CASSLVAGGYNEQFF.

This chain joins TRBV19 and TRBJ2-6; no definite D call. The CDR3 length is 15 residues. V was clipped by 6 bases and J by 0 bases, with 9 bases between them. Germline loops: CDR1 LNHDA, CDR2 SQIVND (reference sequence). CDR3: CASRGGISGANVLTF. CDR3 nucleotides: TGTGCCAGTAGGGGTGGGATCTCTGGGGCCAACGTCCTGACTTTC.

V is TRBV28 and J is TRBJ1-1, with 11 bases fitting TRBD1. The CDR3 extends over 16 amino acids. Germline V gene lookup returns CDR1 MDHEN and CDR2 SYDVKM. Losses at the gene ends were 1 base for V and 8 bases for J; bases not matched to a gene: 9. The CDR3 spells CASSLFKGQGDGEAFF. CDR3 sequence (DNA): TGTGCCAGCAGTTTATTTAAGGGACAGGGGGACGGGGAAGCTTTCTTT.

The chain is built from TRBV28 and TRBJ2-7; D ambiguous. V was cut by 4 bases and J by 0 bases, with 16 bases left in between. From germline, CDR1 is MDHEN and CDR2 SYDVKM. CDR3 size: 16 residues. CDR3 coding DNA: TGTGCCAGCAGTTACAAGGTTTGGGATCCCTCCTACGAGCAGTACTTC. It encodes CASSYKVWDPSYEQYF.

DNA of the CDR3: TGTGCCAGTAACCTCCTCCGGGGGACAGGAGGGACTGAAGCTTTCTTT. Translating gives CASNLLRGTGGTEAFF. V is TRBV19 and J is TRBJ1-1; TRBD1 matches 8 bases. Germline trimming cut 7 bases from V and 5 bases from J; bases unmatched to any gene: 15. This CDR3 comprises 16 residues. Germline loops: CDR1 LNHDA, CDR2 SQIVND (reference sequence).

V is TRBV2 and J is TRBJ1-1; tentatively, D is TRBD1 (6 bases). V was pared by 2 bases and J by 0 bases, with 10 bases between. Germline loops: CDR1 SNHLY, CDR2 FYNNEI. The CDR3 has 15 residues. Here the CDR3 DNA reads TGTGCCAGCAGTGAACAGGGGAGAATGAACACTGAAGCTTTCTTT. This sequence encodes CASSEQGRMNTEAFF.

This clone has a handful of counts. The chain uses TRBV9 and TRBJ1-1, with no clear D. Germline values: CDR1 SGDLS, CDR2 YYNGEE. V was shortened by 3 bases and J by 6 bases, with 6 bases between the two germline ends. There are 11 residues in the CDR3. Written as DNA, the CDR3 is TGTGCCAGCAGCGGTCTTGCTGAAGCTTTCTTT. Its translation is CASSGLAEAFF.

The chain employs TRBV18 and TRBJ2-1, with a tentative D call TRBD2 (6 bases). The CDR3 contains 16 residues. V lost 9 bases and J 1 base, leaving 19 bases between the germline ends. Germline V gives CDR1 KGHSH, CDR2 LQKENI. The CDR3 region has the DNA TGTGCCAGTTCCAACTTGGGGAGCGGGTCCTACAATGAGCAGTTCTTC. It is translated as CASSNLGSGSYNEQFF.